This T cell receptor beta chain was obtained from a study of CD8 T cells in ankylosing spondylitis. The CDR3 is 14 residues long. Germline CDR1 DFQATT, CDR2 SNEGSKA (reference sequence). V was clipped by 6 bases and J by 3 bases; unmatched bases: 4. This clonotype was counted ten times or more. Its antigen remains unidentified. TCRdb reanalysed the 5' RACE reads using MiXCR and keeps one entry per CDR3 protein. Altogether 240,000 or so distinct CDR3 sequences are present, approximately 9% being singletons, with the ten largest covering approximately 6.3%. Broader study findings: Seemingly characteristic of ankylosing spondylitis blood was a TCR beta motif consisting of about 8 highly homologous variants. Past studies reported some motif variants in reactive arthritis synovial fluid and blood. Reportedly, matched ankylosing spondylitis synovial fluid was significantly enriched for disease-linked clones.

The sequenced material came from blood, either unsorted or a sorted T cell fraction (not recorded which). The gene calls are TRBV20-1 and TRBJ2-1, with TRBD2 identical over 11 bases. This receptor was obtained from a male donor with ankylosing spondylitis or in good health (not recorded which). CDR3 bases: TGCAGTGCCCATACTAGCGGGAGCTACAATGAGCAGTTCTTC. Translated: CSAHTSGSYNEQFF.